Listed below are T cell receptor beta chains from one sample, sequenced in a study of shared clonotypes between healthy human individuals. The protocol was immunoSEQ multiplex PCR, while the TCRdb copy is restricted to in-frame clones and leaves out a portion. The sample yields about 1.5 million clones, 95% to 99% seen once. The sequencing sample was made of naive CD4+ T cells sorted from blood. The receptor source for this set is a man aged 30 to 45 in good health. The CDR3 runs from the conserved cysteine through the conserved F or W. A D gene is named only where the DNA matches it firmly.

d_gene | j_gene | v_gene | CDR3aa | CDR3nt
TRBD1 | TRBJ1-1 | TRBV5-6 | CASRPTGVTEAFF | TGTGCCAGCAGGCCTACAGGGGTGACTGAAGCTTTCTTT
. | TRBJ2-1 | TRBV4-3 | CASSQTTFPGRRFF | TGCGCCAGCAGCCAAACTACCTTTCCGGGAAGGCGGTTCTTC
. | TRBJ2-1 | TRBV4-1 | CASSQDLGRGSYNEQFF | TGCGCCAGCAGCCAAGATCTCGGCAGGGGCTCCTACAATGAGCAGTTCTTC
. | TRBJ2-7 | TRBV6-1 | CASSETAEPYEQYF | TGTGCCAGCAGCGAAACCGCGGAACCCTACGAGCAGTACTTC
TRBD2 | TRBJ2-1 | TRBV18 | CASSPVAGVNEQFF | TGTGCCAGCTCACCAGTAGCGGGAGTCAATGAGCAGTTCTTC
. | TRBJ1-1 | TRBV10-3 | CAASSDLNTEAFF | TGTGCCGCCTCCTCGGATTTGAACACTGAAGCTTTCTTT
. | TRBJ2-1 | TRBV5-1 | CASSARDPRLEQFF | TGCGCCAGCAGCGCAAGGGACCCCCGTCTAGAGCAGTTCTTC
TRBD1 | TRBJ1-1 | TRBV4-3 | CASSQATGVNTEAFF | TGCGCCAGCAGCCAAGCTACAGGGGTGAACACTGAAGCTTTCTTT
. | TRBJ2-7 | TRBV7-2 | CASSLSLVSDEQYF | TGTGCCAGCAGCTTATCTCTAGTATCGGATGAGCAGTACTTC
. | TRBJ1-2 | TRBV4-1 | CASSLEGTNYGYTF | TGCGCCAGCTCACTTGAGGGTACTAACTATGGCTACACCTTC
. | TRBJ2-1 | TRBV7-2 | CASSLRGSSYNEQFF | TGTGCCAGCAGCCTCCGGGGTAGTTCCTACAATGAGCAGTTCTTC
. | TRBJ2-7 | TRBV5-1 | CASSLDGGFNYEQYF | TGCGCCAGCAGCTTGGATGGCGGGTTCAACTACGAGCAGTACTTC
. | TRBJ2-1 | TRBV19 | CASSSSPLGLGQFF | TGTGCCAGTAGTTCTTCCCCCCTAGGGCTAGGGCAGTTCTTC
. | TRBJ1-2 | TRBV30 | CAWSVNPSVVQGLGYTF | TGTGCCTGGAGTGTAAATCCTAGTGTGGTACAGGGACTTGGCTACACCTTC
. | TRBJ2-1 | TRBV19 | CASTVSGSSYNEQFF | TGTGCCAGTACCGTTAGTGGGAGCTCCTACAATGAGCAGTTCTTC
TRBD1 | TRBJ2-2 | TRBV5-1 | CASSSGQEAAGELFF | TGCGCCAGCAGTTCCGGACAGGAGGCAGCCGGGGAGCTGTTTTTT
TRBD2 | TRBJ2-7 | TRBV14 | CASSLGLAGATYEQYF | TGTGCCAGCAGCCTTGGACTAGCGGGAGCCACCTACGAGCAGTACTTC
. | TRBJ1-5 | TRBV4-1 | CASSQGYSGNQPQHF | TGCGCCAGCAGCCAAGGTTACAGCGGCAATCAGCCCCAGCATTTT
. | TRBJ2-7 | TRBV10-2 | CASGEIRLYEQYF | TGCGCCAGCGGGGAGATACGTCTCTATGAGCAGTACTTC
. | TRBJ2-3 | TRBV4-1 | CASSQDHGTDTQYF | TGCGCCAGCAGCCAAGATCATGGCACAGATACGCAGTATTTT
. | TRBJ2-7 | TRBV7-9 | CASGIPSRRREQYF | TGTGCCAGCGGAATTCCGTCGAGGAGGCGGGAGCAGTACTTC
TRBD1 | TRBJ1-2 | TRBV15 | CATSSDAGGRGYTF | TGTGCCACCAGCAGTGACGCAGGGGGTCGGGGCTACACCTTC
. | TRBJ1-1 | TRBV5-1 | CASSAGVAAVVNTEAFF | TGCGCCAGCAGCGCGGGGGTGGCGGCCGTCGTGAACACTGAAGCTTTCTTT
. | TRBJ1-2 | TRBV28 | CATGSRGYTF | TGTGCCACAGGGTCACGAGGCTACACCTTC